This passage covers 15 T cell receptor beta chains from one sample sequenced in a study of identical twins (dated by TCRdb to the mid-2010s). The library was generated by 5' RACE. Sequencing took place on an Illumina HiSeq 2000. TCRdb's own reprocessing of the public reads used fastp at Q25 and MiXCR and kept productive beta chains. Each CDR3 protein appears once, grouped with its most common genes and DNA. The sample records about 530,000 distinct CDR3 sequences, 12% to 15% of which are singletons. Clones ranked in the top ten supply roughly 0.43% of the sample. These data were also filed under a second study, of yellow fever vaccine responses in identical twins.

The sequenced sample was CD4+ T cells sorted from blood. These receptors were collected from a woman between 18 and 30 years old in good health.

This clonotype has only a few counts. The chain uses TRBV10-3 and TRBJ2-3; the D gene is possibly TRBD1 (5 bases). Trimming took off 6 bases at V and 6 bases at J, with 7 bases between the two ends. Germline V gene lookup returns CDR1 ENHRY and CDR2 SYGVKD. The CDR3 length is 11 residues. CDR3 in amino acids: CAIRQDDTQYF. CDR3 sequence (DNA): TGTGCCATCAGACAGGATGATACGCAGTATTTT.

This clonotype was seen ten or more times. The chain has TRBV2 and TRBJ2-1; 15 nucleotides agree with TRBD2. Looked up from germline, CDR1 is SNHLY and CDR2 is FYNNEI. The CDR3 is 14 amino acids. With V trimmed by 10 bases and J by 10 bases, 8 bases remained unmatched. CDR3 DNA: TGTGCCATCCGGACTAGCGGGGGGGCCGGAGAGCAGTTCTTC. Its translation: CAIRTSGGAGEQFF.

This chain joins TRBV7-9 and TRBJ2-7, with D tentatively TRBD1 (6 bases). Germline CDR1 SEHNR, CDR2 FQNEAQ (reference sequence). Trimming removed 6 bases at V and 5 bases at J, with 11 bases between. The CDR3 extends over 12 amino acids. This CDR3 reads CASSFTGNEQYV. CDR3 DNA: TGTGCCAGCAGTTTTACAGGGAACGAGCAGTACGTC.

CDR3 protein: CASSRALAGEGTQYF. The DNA for the CDR3 is TGTGCCAGCAGCCGAGCCTTGGCGGGAGAGGGGACCCAGTACTTC. The V gene is TRBV7-9, the J gene TRBJ2-5; TRBD2 agrees at 7 bases. The trim removed 5 bases at V and 7 bases at J, leaving 13 bases unmatched. CDR1 SEHNR and CDR2 FQNEAQ come from the germline V gene (reference sequence). The CDR3 covers 15 residues. The full variable domain, its missing parts supplied by reference TRBV7-9 and TRBJ2-5, is DTGVSQNPRHKITKRGQNVTFRCDPISEHNRLYWYRQTLGQGPEFLTYFQNEAQLEKSRLLSDRFSAERPKGSFSTLEIQRTEQGDSAMYLCASSRALAGEGTQYFGPGTRLLVL.

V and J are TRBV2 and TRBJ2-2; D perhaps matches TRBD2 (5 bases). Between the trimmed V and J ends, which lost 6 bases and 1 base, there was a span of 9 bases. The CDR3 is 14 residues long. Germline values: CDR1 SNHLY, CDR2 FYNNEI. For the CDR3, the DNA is TGTGCCAGCAGAGCCAGCGGGAACACCGGGGAGCTGTTTTTT. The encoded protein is CASRASGNTGELFF.

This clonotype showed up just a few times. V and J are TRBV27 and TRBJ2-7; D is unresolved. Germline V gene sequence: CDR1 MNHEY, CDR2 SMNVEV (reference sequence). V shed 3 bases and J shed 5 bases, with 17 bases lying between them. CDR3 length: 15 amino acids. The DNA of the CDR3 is TGTGCCAGCAGTTTGGCCATGGGTAGATTGGACGAGCAGTACTTC. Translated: CASSLAMGRLDEQYF.

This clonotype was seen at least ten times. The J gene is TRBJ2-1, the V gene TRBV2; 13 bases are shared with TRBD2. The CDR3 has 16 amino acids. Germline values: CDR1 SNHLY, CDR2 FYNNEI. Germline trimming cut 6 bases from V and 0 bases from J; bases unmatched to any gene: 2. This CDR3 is CASRGLAGSSYNEQFF. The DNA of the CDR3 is TGTGCCAGCAGGGGACTAGCGGGGAGCTCCTACAATGAGCAGTTCTTC.

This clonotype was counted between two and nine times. The CDR3 is CASSQGVQGPYNEQFF. The CDR3 DNA sequence: TGTGCCAGCAGCCAAGGGGTCCAGGGCCCATACAATGAGCAGTTCTTC. This sequence joins TRBV4-2 and TRBJ2-1; D possibly corresponds to TRBD1 (5 bases). Trimming took off 1 base at V and 4 bases at J, with 14 bases between the two ends. The V gene's germline CDR1 is LGHNA and CDR2 YNFKEQ. CDR3 length equals 16 residues.

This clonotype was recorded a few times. The CDR3 DNA reads TGTGCCAGCAGCTCGACCTTGGGACCTGGAAACACCATATATTTT. As protein: CASSSTLGPGNTIYF. The chain links TRBV11-2 to TRBJ1-3; the D gene is possibly TRBD1 (5 bases). The V end was cut by 4 bases, the J end by 2 bases, with 12 bases between. This CDR3 has 15 residues. Germline lookup yields CDR1 SGHAT and CDR2 FQNNGV. Drawing the rest from reference TRBV11-2 and TRBJ1-3, the complete variable domain is EAGVAQSPRYKIIEKRQSVAFWCNPISGHATLYWYQQILGQGPKLLIQFQNNGVVDDSQLPKDRFSAERLKGVDSTLKIQPAKLEDSAVYLCASSSTLGPGNTIYFGEGSWLTVV.

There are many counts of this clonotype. CDR3 sequence: CASSSGGTANSPLHF. As DNA, the CDR3 is TGTGCCAGCAGTTCGGGGGGGACAGCCAATTCACCCCTCCACTTT. The chain has TRBV12-3 or TRBV12-4 and TRBJ1-6, with 7 bases matching TRBD1. This CDR3 region has 15 residues. Losses at the gene ends were 4 bases for V and 7 bases for J; bases not matched to a gene: 7.

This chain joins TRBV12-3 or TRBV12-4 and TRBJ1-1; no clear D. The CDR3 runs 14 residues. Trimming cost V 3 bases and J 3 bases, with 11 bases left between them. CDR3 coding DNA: TGTGCCAGCAGTTTGTCCGTGGTGTACACTGAAGCTTTCTTT. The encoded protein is CASSLSVVYTEAFF.

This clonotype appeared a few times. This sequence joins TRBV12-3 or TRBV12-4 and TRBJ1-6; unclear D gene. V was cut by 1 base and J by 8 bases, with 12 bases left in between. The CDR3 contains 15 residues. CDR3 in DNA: TGTGCCAGCAGTTTAGGAGTTTTGCGGGATTCACCCCTCCACTTT. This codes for CASSLGVLRDSPLHF.

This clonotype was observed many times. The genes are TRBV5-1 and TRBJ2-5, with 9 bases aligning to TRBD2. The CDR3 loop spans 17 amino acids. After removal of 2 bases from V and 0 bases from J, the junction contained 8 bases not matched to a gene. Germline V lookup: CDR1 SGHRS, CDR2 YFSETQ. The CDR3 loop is CASSFVAGALYQETQYF. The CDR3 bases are TGCGCCAGCAGCTTTGTAGCGGGGGCCCTGTACCAAGAGACCCAGTACTTC.

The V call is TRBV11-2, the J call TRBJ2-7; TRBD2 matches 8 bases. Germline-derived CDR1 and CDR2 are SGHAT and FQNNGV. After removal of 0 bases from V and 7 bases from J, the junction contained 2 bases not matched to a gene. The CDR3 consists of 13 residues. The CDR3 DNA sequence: TGTGCCAGCAGCTTAGATCCTAGCGGGGAGCAGTACTTC. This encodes CASSLDPSGEQYF.

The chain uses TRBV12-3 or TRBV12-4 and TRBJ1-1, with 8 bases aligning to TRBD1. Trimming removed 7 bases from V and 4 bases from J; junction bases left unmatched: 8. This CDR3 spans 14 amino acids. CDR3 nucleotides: TGTGCCAGCACCCGACAGGGGATTGGCACTGAAGCTTTCTTT. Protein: CASTRQGIGTEAFF.